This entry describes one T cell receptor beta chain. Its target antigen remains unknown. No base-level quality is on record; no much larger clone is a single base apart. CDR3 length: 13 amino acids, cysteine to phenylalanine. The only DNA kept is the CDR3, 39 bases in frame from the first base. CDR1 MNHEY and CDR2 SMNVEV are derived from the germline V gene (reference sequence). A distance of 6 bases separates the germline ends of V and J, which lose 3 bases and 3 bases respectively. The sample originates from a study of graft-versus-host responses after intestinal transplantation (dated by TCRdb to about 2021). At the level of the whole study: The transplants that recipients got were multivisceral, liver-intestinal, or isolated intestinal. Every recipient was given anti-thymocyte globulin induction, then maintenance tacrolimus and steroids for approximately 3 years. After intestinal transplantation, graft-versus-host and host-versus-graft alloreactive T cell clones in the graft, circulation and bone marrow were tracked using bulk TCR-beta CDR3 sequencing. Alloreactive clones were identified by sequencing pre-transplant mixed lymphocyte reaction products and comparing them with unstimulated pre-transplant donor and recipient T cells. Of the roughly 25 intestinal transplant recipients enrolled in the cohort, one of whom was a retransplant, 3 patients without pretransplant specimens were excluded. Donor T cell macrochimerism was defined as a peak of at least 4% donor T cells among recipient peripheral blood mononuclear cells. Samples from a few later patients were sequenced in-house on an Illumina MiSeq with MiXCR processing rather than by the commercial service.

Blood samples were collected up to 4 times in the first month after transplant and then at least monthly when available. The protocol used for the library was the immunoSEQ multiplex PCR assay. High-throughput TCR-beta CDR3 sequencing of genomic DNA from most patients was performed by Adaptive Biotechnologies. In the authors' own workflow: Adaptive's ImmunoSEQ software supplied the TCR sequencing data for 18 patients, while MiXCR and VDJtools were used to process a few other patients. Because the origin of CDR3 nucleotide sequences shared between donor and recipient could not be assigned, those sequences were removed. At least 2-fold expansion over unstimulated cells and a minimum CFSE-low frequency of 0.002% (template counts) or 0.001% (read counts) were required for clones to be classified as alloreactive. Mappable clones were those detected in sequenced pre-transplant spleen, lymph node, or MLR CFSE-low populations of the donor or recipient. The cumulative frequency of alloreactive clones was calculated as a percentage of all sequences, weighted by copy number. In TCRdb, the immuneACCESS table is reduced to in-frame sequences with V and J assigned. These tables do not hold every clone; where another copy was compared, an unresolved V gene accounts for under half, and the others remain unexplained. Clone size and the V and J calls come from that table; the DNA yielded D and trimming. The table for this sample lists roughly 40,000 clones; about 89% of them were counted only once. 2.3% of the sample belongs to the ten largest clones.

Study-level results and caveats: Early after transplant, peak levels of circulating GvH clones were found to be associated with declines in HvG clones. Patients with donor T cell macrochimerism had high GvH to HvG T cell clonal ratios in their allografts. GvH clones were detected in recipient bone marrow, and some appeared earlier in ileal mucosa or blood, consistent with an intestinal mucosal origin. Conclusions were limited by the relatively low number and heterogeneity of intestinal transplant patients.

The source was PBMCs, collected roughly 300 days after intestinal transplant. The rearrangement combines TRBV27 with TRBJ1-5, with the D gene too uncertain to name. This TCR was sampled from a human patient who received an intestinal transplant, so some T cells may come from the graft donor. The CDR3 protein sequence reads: CASSLQDNQPQHF. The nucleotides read TGTGCCAGCAGTTTGCAGGACAATCAGCCCCAGCATTTT.